Listed below are T cell receptor beta chains from one sample, sequenced in a study of Ad26.COV2.S vaccination and SARS-CoV-2 variants. Assay used: immunoSEQ multiplex PCR; TCRdb lists only in-frame clones, some missing. The repertoire includes about 680,000 clones, roughly 90% of them detected once, and nearly 1.5% sits in the top ten. The specimen was peripheral blood, collected in a trial of Ad26.COV2.S vaccine versus placebo. Receptors were obtained from a person aged 18-60 years who received the Ad26.COV2.S COVID-19 vaccine or a placebo. CDR3s include the opening cysteine and the closing phenylalanine or tryptophan. Fields, in order: D gene, V gene, J gene, clone size, CDR3 DNA, CDR3 protein. The D gene is left open where the match is weak. Size is stated for part of the rows, as once, few or many counts, or as a class when the clone is expanded.

NA	TRBV7-2	TRBJ1-1	NA	TGTGCCAGCAGCCCACAGGGAATGACTGAAGCTTTCTTT	CASSPQGMTEAFF
NA	TRBV6-5	TRBJ2-3	once	TGTGCCAGCGGGTTCAATTACATGGACACAGATACGCAGTATTTT	CASGFNYMDTDTQYF
NA	TRBV5-6	TRBJ2-7	NA	TGTGCCAGCAGCTTGAAGGGGCACCTTGCCTACGAGCAGTACTTC	CASSLKGHLAYEQYF
NA	TRBV10-3	TRBJ1-5	NA	TGTGCCATCCAACGGGGGGAGGATCAGCCCCAGCATTTT	CAIQRGEDQPQHF
TRBD2	TRBV2	TRBJ2-7	NA	TGTGCCAGCTCAAAGCGGGGAGCCTCCTACGAGCAGTACTTC	CASSKRGASYEQYF
NA	TRBV27	TRBJ2-7	NA	TGTGCCAGCGCTGGGGAAAACGAGCAGTACTTC	CASAGENEQYF
TRBD1	TRBV6-5	TRBJ2-2	NA	TGTGCCAGCCTTTGGACAGGGAACACCGGGGAGCTGTTTTTT	CASLWTGNTGELFF
NA	TRBV6-5	TRBJ2-7	NA	TGTGCCAGCAGTTACTCAGGACCTATCTACGAGCAGTACTTC	CASSYSGPIYEQYF
NA	TRBV6-1	TRBJ2-1	NA	TGTGCCAGCAGTGAACAAGGCCTCGGGGGTCTAAATGAGCAGTTCTTC	CASSEQGLGGLNEQFF
TRBD1	TRBV5-1	TRBJ1-1	NA	TGCGCCAGCAGCTCTTCGGACAGGGTCAACACTGAAGCTTTCTTT	CASSSSDRVNTEAFF
TRBD2	TRBV15	TRBJ2-1	NA	TGTGCCACCAGCGCCCTAGGGACTACCGAGGTGTACAATGAGCAGTTCTTC	CATSALGTTEVYNEQFF
NA	TRBV5-1	TRBJ1-4	NA	TGCGCCAGCAGCAATGGGGGTGAAAAACTGTTTTTT	CASSNGGEKLFF
NA	TRBV30	TRBJ2-1	NA	TGTGCCTGGAGTGTACACAGGGTTACCTACAATGAGCAGTTCTTC	CAWSVHRVTYNEQFF
TRBD2	TRBV10-1	TRBJ2-5	NA	TGCGCCAGCAGCGCCGGGACTAGCGTCCAAGAGACCCAGTACTTC	CASSAGTSVQETQYF
TRBD2	TRBV14	TRBJ2-1	NA	TGTGCCAGCAGCCAAGAAGCCAGCGGGGCGATCTTC	CASSQEASGAIF
NA	TRBV29-1	TRBJ2-5	NA	TGCAGCGTTGGGTTCCAGTACTTC	CSVGFQYF
NA	TRBV29-1	TRBJ2-3	once	TGCAGCGTCGCCCAGGGGACCACAGATACGCAGTATTTT	CSVAQGTTDTQYF
NA	TRBV18	TRBJ2-7	NA	TGTGCCAGCTCACCAAGGGTCGCGGGGAGAGGCACCTACGAGCAGTACTTC	CASSPRVAGRGTYEQYF
NA	TRBV25-1	TRBJ2-5	NA	TGTGCCAGCAGTGAAAGTCAGACCCTCAGGGAGACCCAGTACTTC	CASSESQTLRETQYF
NA	TRBV18	TRBJ2-7	NA	TGTGCCAGCTCAAACCATTCCGGGACCCCAAAGGGCTACGAGCAGTACTTC	CASSNHSGTPKGYEQYF
NA	TRBV5-4	TRBJ1-2	NA	TGTGCCAGCAGCTTGGAACGGGGCTGGGCAAATGGCTACACCTTC	CASSLERGWANGYTF
TRBD1	TRBV19	TRBJ2-1	NA	TGTGCCAGTAGTCCTCCGACAGGGAATAAGTTCTTC	CASSPPTGNKFF